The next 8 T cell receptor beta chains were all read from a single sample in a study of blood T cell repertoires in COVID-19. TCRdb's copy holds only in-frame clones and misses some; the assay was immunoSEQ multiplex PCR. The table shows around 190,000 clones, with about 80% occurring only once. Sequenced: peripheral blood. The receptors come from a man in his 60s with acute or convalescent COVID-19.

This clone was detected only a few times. The DNA for the CDR3 is TGCAGCGCCCGACAGGGGGCCAGAGGCTACACCTTC. Translation: CSARQGARGYTF. The V gene is TRBV29-1, the J gene TRBJ1-2; 10 bases align to TRBD1. The CDR3 sequence is 12 residues long. Germline-derived CDR1 and CDR2 are SQVTM and ANQGSEA. Trimming cost V 7 bases and J 8 bases; bases outside gene matches: 7.

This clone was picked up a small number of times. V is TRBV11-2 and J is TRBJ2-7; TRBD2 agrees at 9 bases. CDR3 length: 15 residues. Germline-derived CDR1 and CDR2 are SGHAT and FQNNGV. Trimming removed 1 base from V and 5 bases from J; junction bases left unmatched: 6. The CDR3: CASSLGGGGAHEQYF. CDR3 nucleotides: TGTGCCAGCAGCTTAGGAGGCGGGGGGGCCCACGAGCAGTACTTC.

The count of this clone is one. CDR3 nucleotide sequence: TGTGCCAGCAGTTTATCGCAAGCTAATCAGCCCCAGCATTTT. This encodes CASSLSQANQPQHF. This chain connects TRBV27 to TRBJ1-5; D gene unclear. V dropped 0 bases and J dropped 4 bases, with 7 bases sitting between them. The CDR3 spans 14 residues. Germline V gene data show CDR1 as MNHEY and CDR2 as SMNVEV (reference sequence).

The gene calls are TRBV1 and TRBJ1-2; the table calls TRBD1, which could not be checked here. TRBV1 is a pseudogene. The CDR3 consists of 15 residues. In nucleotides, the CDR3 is TGCACCAGCCAGGACAGGGACAGATCTAACTATGGCTACACCTTC. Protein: CTSQDRDRSNYGYTF.

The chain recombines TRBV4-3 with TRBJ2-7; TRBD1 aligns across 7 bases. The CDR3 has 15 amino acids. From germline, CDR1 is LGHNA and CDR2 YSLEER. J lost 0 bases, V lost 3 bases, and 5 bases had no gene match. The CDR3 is CASSQLWTGSYEQYF. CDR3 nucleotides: TGCGCCAGCAGCCAGCTCTGGACAGGCTCCTACGAGCAGTACTTC.

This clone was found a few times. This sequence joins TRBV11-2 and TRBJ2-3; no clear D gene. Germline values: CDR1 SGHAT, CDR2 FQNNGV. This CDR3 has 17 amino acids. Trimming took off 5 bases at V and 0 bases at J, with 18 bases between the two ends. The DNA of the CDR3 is TGTGCCAGCAGCCACTCCCTCCGGGTCGAGAGCACAGATACGCAGTATTTT. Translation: CASSHSLRVESTDTQYF.

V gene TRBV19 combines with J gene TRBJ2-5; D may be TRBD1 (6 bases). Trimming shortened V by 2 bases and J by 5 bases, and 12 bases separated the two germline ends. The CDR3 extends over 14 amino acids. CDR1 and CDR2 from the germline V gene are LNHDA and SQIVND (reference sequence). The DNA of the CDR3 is TGTGCCAGTAGTATAACAGGGTTACGGGAGACCCAGTACTTC. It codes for CASSITGLRETQYF. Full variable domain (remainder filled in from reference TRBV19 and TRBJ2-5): DGGITQSPKYLFRKEGQNVTLSCEQNLNHDAMYWYRQDPGQGLRLIYYSQIVNDFQKGDIAEGYSVSREKKESFPLTVTSAQKNPTAFYLCASSITGLRETQYFGPGTRLLVL.

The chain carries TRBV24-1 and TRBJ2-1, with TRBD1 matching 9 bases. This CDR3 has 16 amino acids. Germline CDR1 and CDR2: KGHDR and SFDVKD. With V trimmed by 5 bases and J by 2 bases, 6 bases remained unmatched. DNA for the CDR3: TGTGCCACCAGTGCTACGACAGGGGGGACCTACAATGAGCAGTTCTTC. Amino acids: CATSATTGGTYNEQFF.